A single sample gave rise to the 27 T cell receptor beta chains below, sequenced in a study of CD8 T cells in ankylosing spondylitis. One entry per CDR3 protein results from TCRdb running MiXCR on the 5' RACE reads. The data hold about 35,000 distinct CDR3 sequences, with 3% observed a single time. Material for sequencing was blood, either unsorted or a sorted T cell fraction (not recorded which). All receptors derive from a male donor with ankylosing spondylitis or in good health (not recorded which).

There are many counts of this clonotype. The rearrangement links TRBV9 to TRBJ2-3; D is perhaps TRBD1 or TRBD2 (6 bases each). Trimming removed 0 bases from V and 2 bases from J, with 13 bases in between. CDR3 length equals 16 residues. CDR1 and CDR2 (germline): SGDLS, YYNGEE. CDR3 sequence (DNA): TGTGCCAGCAGCGTAGATGGCGGGGACATCACAGATACGCAGTATTTT. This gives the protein CASSVDGGDITDTQYF.

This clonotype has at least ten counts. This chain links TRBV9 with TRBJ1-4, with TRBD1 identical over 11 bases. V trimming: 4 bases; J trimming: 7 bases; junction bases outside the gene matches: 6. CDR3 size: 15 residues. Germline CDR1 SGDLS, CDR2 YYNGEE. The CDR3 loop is CASSPGQGAREKLFF. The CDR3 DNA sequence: TGTGCCAGCAGCCCCGGACAGGGGGCGCGTGAAAAACTGTTTTTT.

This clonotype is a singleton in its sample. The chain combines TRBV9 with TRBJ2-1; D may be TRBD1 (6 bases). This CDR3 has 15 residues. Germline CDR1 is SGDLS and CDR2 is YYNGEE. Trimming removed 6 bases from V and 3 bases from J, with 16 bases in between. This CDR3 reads CASNPRGGNYNEQFF. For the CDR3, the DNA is TGTGCCAGCAACCCTAGAGGGGGAAACTACAATGAGCAGTTCTTC.

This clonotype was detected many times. The CDR3 region has the DNA TGTGCCAGCAGCGTTAACCTTGCGGGACCAGATACGCAGTATTTT. It translates to CASSVNLAGPDTQYF. The rearrangement joins TRBV9 to TRBJ2-3, with D possibly TRBD2 on 6 matching bases. The CDR3 consists of 15 residues. CDR1 and CDR2 (germline): SGDLS, YYNGEE. The ends were cut back, 2 bases at V and 4 bases at J, with 14 bases in the middle.

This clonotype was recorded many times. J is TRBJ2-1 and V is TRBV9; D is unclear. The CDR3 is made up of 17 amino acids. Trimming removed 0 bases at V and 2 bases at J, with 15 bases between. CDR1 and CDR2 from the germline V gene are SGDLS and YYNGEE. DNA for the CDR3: TGTGCCAGCAGCGTAGGCTCGAGTGGCGGTACCTACAATGAGCAGTTCTTC. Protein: CASSVGSSGGTYNEQFF.

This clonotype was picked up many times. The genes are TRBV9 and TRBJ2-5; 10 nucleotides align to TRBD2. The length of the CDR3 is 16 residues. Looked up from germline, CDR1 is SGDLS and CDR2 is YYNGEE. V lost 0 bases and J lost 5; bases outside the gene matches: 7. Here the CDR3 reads CASSVGAGGSGETQYF. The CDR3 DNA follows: TGTGCCAGCAGCGTAGGAGCGGGGGGGTCCGGTGAGACCCAGTACTTC.

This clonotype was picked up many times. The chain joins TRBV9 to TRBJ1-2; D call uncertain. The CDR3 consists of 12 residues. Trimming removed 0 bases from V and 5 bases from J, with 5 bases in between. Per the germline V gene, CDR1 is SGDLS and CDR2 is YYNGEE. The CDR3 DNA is TGTGCCAGCAGCGTAGGACATTATGGCTACACCTTC. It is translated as CASSVGHYGYTF.

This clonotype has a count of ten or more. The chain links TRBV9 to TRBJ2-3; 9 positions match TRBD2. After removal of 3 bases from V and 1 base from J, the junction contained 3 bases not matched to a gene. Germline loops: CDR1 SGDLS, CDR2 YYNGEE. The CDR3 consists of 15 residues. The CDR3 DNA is TGTGCCAGCAGCGCCGGGACTAGCCGCACAGATACGCAGTATTTT. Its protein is CASSAGTSRTDTQYF.

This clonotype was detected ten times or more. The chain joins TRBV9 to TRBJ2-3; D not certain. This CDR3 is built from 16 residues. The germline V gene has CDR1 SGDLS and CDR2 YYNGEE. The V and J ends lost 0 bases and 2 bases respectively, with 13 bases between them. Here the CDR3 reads CASSVVGTTNTDTQYF. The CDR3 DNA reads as TGTGCCAGCAGCGTAGTTGGCACAACGAACACAGATACGCAGTATTTT.

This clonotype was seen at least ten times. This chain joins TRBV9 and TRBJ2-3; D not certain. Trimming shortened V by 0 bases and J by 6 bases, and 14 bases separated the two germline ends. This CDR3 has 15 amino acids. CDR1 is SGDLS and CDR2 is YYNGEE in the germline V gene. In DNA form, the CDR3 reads TGTGCCAGCAGCGTAGGCCTAGGGCGAGGCGATACGCAGTATTTT. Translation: CASSVGLGRGDTQYF.

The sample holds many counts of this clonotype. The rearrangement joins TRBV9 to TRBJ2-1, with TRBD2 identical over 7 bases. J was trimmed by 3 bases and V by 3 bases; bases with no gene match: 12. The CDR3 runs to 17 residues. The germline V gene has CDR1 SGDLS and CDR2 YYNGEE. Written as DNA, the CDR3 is TGTGCCAGCAGCGCCGGGCGGGGGACCCTCCGCTACAATGAGCAGTTCTTC. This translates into CASSAGRGTLRYNEQFF.

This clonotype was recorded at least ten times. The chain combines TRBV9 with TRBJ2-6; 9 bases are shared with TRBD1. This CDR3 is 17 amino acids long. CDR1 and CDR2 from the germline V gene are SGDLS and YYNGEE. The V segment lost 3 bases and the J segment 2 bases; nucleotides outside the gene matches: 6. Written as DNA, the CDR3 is TGTGCCAGCAGCGCTCAAACAGGGGGCCCTGGGGCCAACGTCCTGACTTTC. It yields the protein CASSAQTGGPGANVLTF.

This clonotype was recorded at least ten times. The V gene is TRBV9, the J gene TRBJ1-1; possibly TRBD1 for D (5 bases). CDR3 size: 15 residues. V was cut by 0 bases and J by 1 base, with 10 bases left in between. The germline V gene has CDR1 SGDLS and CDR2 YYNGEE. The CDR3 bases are TGTGCCAGCAGCGTAGAATGGGGCCCGAACACTGAAGCTTTCTTT. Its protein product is CASSVEWGPNTEAFF.

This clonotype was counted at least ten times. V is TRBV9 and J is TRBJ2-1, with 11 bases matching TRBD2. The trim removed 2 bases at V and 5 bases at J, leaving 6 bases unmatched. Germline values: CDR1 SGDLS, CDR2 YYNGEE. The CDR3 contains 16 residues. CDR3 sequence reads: CASSVGATSGDNEQFF. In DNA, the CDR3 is TGTGCCAGCAGCGTGGGTGCGACTAGCGGGGACAATGAGCAGTTCTTC.

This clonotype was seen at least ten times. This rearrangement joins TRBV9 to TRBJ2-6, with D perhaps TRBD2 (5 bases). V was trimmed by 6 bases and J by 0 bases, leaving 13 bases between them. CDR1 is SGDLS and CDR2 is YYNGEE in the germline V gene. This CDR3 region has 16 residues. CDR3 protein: CASTSSGISGANVLTF. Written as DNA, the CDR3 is TGTGCCAGCACCTCTTCGGGGATCTCTGGGGCCAACGTCCTGACTTTC.

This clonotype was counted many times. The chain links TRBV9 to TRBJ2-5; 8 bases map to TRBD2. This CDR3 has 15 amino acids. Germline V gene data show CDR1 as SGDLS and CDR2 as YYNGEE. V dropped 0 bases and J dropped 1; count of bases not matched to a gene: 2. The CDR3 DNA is TGTGCCAGCAGCGTAGACAGCGGGGGCCAAGAGACCCAGTACTTC. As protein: CASSVDSGGQETQYF.

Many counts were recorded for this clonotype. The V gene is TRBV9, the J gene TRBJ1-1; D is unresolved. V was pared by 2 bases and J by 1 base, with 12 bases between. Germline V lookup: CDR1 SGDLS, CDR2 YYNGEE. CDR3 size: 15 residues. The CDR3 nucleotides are TGTGCCAGCAGCGTTTACGGGGAGTGGAACACTGAAGCTTTCTTT. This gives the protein CASSVYGEWNTEAFF.

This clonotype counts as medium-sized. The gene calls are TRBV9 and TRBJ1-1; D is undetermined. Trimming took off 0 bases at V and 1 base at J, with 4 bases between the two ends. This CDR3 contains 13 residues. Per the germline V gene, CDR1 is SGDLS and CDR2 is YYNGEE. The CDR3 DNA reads TGTGCCAGCAGCGTAGCTGGGAACACTGAAGCTTTCTTT. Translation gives CASSVAGNTEAFF.

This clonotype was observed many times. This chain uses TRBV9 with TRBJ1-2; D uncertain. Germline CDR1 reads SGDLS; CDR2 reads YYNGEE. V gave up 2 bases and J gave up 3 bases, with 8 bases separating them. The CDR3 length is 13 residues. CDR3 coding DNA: TGTGCCAGCAGCGTTGATGGGTACTATGGCTACACCTTC. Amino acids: CASSVDGYYGYTF.

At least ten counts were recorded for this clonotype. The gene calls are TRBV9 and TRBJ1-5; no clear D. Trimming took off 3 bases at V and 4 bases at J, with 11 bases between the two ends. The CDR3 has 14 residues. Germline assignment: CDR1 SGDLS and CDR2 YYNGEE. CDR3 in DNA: TGTGCCAGCAGCGCAGGAGGGCGAAATCAGCCCCAGCATTTT. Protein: CASSAGGRNQPQHF.

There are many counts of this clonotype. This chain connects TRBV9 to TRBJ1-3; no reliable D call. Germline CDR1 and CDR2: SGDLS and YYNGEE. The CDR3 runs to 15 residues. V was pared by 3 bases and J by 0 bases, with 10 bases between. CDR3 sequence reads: CASSAQRDSGNTIYF. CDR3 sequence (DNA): TGTGCCAGCAGCGCCCAGAGAGACTCTGGAAACACCATATATTTT. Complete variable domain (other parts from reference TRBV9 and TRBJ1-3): DSGVTQTPKHLITATGQRVTLRCSPRSGDLSVYWYQQSLDQGLQFLIQYYNGEERAKGNILERFSAQQFPDLHSELNLSSLELGDSALYFCASSAQRDSGNTIYFGEGSWLTVV.

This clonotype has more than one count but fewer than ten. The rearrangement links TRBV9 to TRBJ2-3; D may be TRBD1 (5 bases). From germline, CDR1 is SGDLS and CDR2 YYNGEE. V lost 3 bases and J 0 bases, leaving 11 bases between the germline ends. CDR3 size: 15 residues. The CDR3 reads CASSGQGGSTDTQYF. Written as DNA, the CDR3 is TGTGCCAGCAGCGGTCAGGGTGGGAGCACAGATACGCAGTATTTT.

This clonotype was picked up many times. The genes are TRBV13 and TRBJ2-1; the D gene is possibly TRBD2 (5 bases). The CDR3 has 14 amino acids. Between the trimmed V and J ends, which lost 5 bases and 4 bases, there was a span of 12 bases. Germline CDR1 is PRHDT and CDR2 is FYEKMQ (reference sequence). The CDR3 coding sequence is TGTGCCAGCAGCCGATGGACTGTTTACAATGAGCAGTTCTTC. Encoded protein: CASSRWTVYNEQFF.

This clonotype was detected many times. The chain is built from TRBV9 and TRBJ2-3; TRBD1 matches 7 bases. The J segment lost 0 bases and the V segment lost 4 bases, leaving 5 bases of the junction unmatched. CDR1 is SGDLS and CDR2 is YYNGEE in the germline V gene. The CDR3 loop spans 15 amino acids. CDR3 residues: CASSLRQGSTDTQYF. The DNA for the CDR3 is TGTGCCAGCAGCTTAAGACAGGGAAGCACAGATACGCAGTATTTT.

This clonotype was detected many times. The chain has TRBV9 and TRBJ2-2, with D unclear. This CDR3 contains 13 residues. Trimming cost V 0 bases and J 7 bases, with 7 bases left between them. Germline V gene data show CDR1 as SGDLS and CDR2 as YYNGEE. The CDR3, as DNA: TGTGCCAGCAGCGTAGACGGTGGCGGGGAGCTGTTTTTT. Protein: CASSVDGGGELFF.

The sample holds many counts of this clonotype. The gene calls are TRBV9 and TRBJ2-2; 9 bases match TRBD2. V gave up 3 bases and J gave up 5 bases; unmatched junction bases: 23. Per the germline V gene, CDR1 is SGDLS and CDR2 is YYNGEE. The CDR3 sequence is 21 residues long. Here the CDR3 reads CASSAHPYRGRANLETGELFF. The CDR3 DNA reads TGTGCCAGCAGCGCCCACCCTTACCGCGGGAGGGCCAATCTTGAGACCGGGGAGCTGTTTTTT.

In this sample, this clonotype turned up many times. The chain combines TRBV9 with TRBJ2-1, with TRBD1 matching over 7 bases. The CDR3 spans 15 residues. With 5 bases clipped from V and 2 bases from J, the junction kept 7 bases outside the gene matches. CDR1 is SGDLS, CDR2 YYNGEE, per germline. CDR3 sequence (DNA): TGTGCCAGCAGTCCCCGGGACAGAACCTACAATGAGCAGTTCTTC. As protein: CASSPRDRTYNEQFF.